This T cell receptor beta chain was identified in a study of blood T cell repertoires in COVID-19. Background on the study: The analysed material was cDNA or gDNA that came from T cells, B-cell-depleted T cells, or PBMCs.

CDR1 SGHVS and CDR2 FQNEAQ come from the germline V gene. The CDR3 loop spans 17 amino acids. V lost 2 bases to trimming and J lost 3 bases; unmatched junction nucleotides: 8. As handled by the study authors: Estimated nucleated cell counts came from reference gene primer amplification. Some clones are missing from TCRdb's copy, which holds only in-frame ones; the method was immunoSEQ multiplex PCR. V, J and clone size are taken as reported in that table, and D and trimming were inferred from the DNA itself. Of about 82,000 clones listed, 83% are singletons. The chain couples TRBV7-8 to TRBJ2-7; 12 bases agree with TRBD2. Source material: peripheral blood. The TCR comes from a woman aged 55 to 70 with acute or convalescent COVID-19. CDR3 bases: TGTGCCAGCAGCTTACCTAGCGGGGGGGTATACCGCTACGAGCAGTACTTC. It encodes CASSLPSGGVYRYEQYF.